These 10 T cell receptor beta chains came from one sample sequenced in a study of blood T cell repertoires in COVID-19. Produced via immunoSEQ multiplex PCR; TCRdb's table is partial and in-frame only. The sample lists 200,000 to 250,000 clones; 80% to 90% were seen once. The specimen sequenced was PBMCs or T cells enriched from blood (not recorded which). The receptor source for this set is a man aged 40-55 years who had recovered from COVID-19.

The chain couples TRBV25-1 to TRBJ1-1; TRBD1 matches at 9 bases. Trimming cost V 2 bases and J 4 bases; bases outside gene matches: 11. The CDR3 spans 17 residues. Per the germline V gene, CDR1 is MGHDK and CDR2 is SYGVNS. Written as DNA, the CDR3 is TGTGCCAGCAGTGAAAAGTTCGGTCCGACAGGGGGCACTGAAGCTTTCTTT. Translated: CASSEKFGPTGGTEAFF.

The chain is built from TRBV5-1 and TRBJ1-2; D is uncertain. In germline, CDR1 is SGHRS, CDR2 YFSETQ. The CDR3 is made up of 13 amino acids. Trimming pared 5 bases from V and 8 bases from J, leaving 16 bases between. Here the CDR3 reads CASSPDTSKGYTF. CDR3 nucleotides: TGCGCCAGCAGTCCAGACACCAGTAAAGGCTACACCTTC.

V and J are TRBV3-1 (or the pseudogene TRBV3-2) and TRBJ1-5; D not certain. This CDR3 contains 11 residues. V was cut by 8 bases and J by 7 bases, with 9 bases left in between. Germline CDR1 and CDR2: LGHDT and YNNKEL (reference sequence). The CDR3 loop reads CASGWAQPQHF. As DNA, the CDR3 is TGTGCCAGCGGTTGGGCACAGCCCCAGCATTTT.

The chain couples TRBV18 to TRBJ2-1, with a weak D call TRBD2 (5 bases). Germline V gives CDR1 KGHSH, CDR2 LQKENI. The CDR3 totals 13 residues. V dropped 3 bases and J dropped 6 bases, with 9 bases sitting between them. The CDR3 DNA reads TGTGCCAGCTCACCTGGACTGGGCAATGAGCAGTTCTTC. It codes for CASSPGLGNEQFF.

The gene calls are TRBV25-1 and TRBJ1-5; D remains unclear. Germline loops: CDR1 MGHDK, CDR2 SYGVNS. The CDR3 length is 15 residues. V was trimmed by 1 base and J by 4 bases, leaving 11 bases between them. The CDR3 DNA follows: TGTGCCAGCAGTGAATCGAGCCACCAAAATCAGCCCCAGCATTTT. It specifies CASSESSHQNQPQHF.

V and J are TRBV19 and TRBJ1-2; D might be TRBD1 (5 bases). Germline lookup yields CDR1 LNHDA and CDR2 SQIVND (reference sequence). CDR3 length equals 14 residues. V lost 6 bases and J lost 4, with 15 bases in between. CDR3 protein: CASSPGGITYGYTF. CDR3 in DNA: TGTGCCAGTAGCCCCGGGGGGATCACCTATGGCTACACCTTC. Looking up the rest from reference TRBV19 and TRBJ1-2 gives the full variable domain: DGGITQSPKYLFRKEGQNVTLSCEQNLNHDAMYWYRQDPGQGLRLIYYSQIVNDFQKGDIAEGYSVSREKKESFPLTVTSAQKNPTAFYLCASSPGGITYGYTFGSGTRLTVV.

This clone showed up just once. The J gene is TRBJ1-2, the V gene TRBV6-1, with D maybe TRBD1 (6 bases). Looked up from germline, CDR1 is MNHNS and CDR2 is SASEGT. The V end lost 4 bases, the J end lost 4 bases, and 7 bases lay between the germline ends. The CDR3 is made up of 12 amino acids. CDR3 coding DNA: TGTGCCAGCAGTGGGACAGTCTATGGCTACACCTTC. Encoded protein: CASSGTVYGYTF.

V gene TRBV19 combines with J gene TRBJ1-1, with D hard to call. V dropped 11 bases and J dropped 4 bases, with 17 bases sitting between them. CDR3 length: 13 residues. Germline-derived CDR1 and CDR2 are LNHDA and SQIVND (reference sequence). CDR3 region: CASHGFRGTEAFF. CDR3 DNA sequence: TGTGCCTCACATGGGTTTCGCGGCACTGAAGCTTTCTTT.

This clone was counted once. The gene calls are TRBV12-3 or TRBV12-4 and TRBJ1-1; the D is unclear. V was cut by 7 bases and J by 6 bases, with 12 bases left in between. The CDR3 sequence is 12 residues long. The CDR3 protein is CASKGDVPEAFF. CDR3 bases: TGTGCCAGCAAGGGAGACGTCCCTGAAGCTTTCTTT.

CDR3 in amino acids: CASRVQTGVTYEQYF. CDR3 coding DNA: TGTGCCAGCAGAGTACAGACAGGGGTTACCTACGAGCAGTACTTC. The V gene is TRBV2, the J gene TRBJ2-7, with 8 positions matching TRBD1. The CDR3 has 15 residues. Germline values: CDR1 SNHLY, CDR2 FYNNEI. The ends lost 6 bases at V and 2 bases at J; junction bases unmatched: 9. The variable domain in full, with the rest retrieved from reference TRBV2 and TRBJ2-7, is EPEVTQTPSHQVTQMGQEVILRCVPISNHLYFYWYRQILGQKVEFLVSFYNNEISEKSEIFDDQFSVERPDGSNFTLKIRSTKLEDSAMYFCASRVQTGVTYEQYFGPGTRLTVT.